The 20 T cell receptor beta chains below were found in one sample sequenced in a study of blood T cell repertoires in COVID-19. TCRdb's copy holds only in-frame clones and misses some; the assay was immunoSEQ multiplex PCR. Here the sample spans about 270,000 clones, around 92% being singletons. The sample taken for sequencing was peripheral blood. Receptor source: a person aged 18-35 years with COVID-19, enrolled during active disease.

This sequence joins TRBV19 and TRBJ2-7; 7 bases are shared with TRBD2. The CDR3 extends over 13 amino acids. The junction had 9 bases not matched to a gene; V was cut back by 10 bases and J by 3 bases. Germline CDR1 and CDR2: LNHDA and SQIVND (reference sequence). Here the CDR3 DNA reads TGTGCCACCGCCAGCGGGATCCTCTACGAGCAGTACTTC. This gives the protein CATASGILYEQYF.

The rearrangement links TRBV7-2 to TRBJ2-5; TRBD2 might be the D (5 bases). Trimming shortened V by 0 bases and J by 4 bases, and 9 bases separated the two germline ends. This CDR3 comprises 14 residues. Germline CDR1 SGHTA, CDR2 FQGNSA. In DNA form, the CDR3 reads TGTGCCAGCAGCTTAGCGCGAAGCGGAGAGACCCAGTACTTC. Translated: CASSLARSGETQYF. Based on the CDR3 plus reference TRBV7-2 and TRBJ2-5, the full variable domain is GAGVSQSPSNKVTEKGKDVELRCDPISGHTALYWYRQSLGQGLEFLIYFQGNSAPDKSGLPSDRFSAERTGGSVSTLTIQRTQQEDSAVYLCASSLARSGETQYFGPGTRLLVL.

V is TRBV7-8 and J is TRBJ1-1; D not resolved. This CDR3 has 15 residues. Germline V gene data show CDR1 as SGHVS and CDR2 as FQNEAQ. Trimming took 6 bases from V and 1 from J, leaving 15 bases between them. As DNA, the CDR3 is TGTGCCAGCAGTCCAAGAGAGGGCGCGAACACTGAAGCTTTCTTT. Residues: CASSPREGANTEAFF.

This chain's CDR3 is CASSPGVMAVYSNQPQHF. The CDR3 DNA reads TGTGCCAGCAGCCCAGGGGTTATGGCGGTATATAGCAATCAGCCCCAGCATTTT. V usage is TRBV7-3 and J usage is TRBJ1-5; possible D gene TRBD1, 6 bases. V lost 5 bases and J 0 bases, leaving 20 bases between the germline ends. This CDR3 has 18 amino acids. The germline gives CDR1 SGHTA, CDR2 FQGTGA.

This clone was recorded once. The V call is TRBV7-2, the J call TRBJ1-3; D is undetermined. CDR1 and CDR2 from the germline V gene are SGHTA and FQGNSA. This CDR3 spans 13 amino acids. V dropped 8 bases and J dropped 4 bases, with 12 bases sitting between them. In nucleotides, the CDR3 is TGTGCCAGCGGTGTCTCGGGGGGAAACACCATATATTTT. Protein sequence: CASGVSGGNTIYF.

Worth noting for this clone: Other DNA variants within this sample encode the same CDR3. The chain employs TRBV4-1 and TRBJ2-7; possible D gene TRBD2, 5 bases. The CDR3 length is 14 residues. V shed 0 bases and J shed 1 base, with 7 bases lying between them. Germline-derived CDR1 and CDR2 are MGHRA and YSYEKL. CDR3 loop: CASSQEEGSYEQYF. The CDR3 bases are TGCGCCAGCAGCCAAGAAGAGGGTTCCTACGAGCAGTACTTC.

The V gene is TRBV23-1, the J gene TRBJ2-5, with a weak D call TRBD2 (6 bases). TRBV23-1 is treated as an ORF (open reading frame) with a function not yet certain. CDR3 size: 16 residues. V was clipped by 10 bases and J by 5 bases, with 26 bases between them. The CDR3 spells CANPRGFELLGETQYF. DNA for the CDR3: TGCGCCAACCCCCGGGGGTTTGAGCTCCTCGGGGAGACCCAGTACTTC.

The chain joins TRBV4-1 to TRBJ2-7; 13 nucleotides line up with TRBD2. The CDR3 extends over 19 amino acids. Germline CDR1 MGHRA, CDR2 YSYEKL. The trim removed 0 bases at V and 3 bases at J, leaving 11 bases unmatched. CDR3 protein: CASSQEGGLAGEHFYEQYF. The CDR3 DNA reads TGCGCCAGCAGCCAAGAAGGAGGACTAGCGGGAGAGCATTTCTACGAGCAGTACTTC.

This chain links TRBV28 with TRBJ1-2, with 7 bases fitting TRBD1. This CDR3 has 14 residues. With 5 bases clipped from V and 7 bases from J, the junction kept 10 bases outside the gene matches. CDR1 MDHEN and CDR2 SYDVKM come from the germline V gene. The CDR3 reads CASSGSDRDGGYTF. In nucleotides, the CDR3 is TGTGCCAGCAGTGGGTCCGACAGGGATGGTGGCTACACCTTC.

J is TRBJ2-3 and V is TRBV6-2 or TRBV6-3; D is possibly TRBD2 (6 bases). CDR1 is MNHEY, CDR2 SVGEGT, per germline. This CDR3 region has 15 residues. Trimming took off 2 bases at V and 6 bases at J, with 15 bases between the two ends. The CDR3 DNA is TGTGCCAGCAGTTACACGAGACTAGGTCGGGATACGCAGTATTTT. It encodes CASSYTRLGRDTQYF.

This clone came up once. V and J are TRBV4-2 and TRBJ2-7; 12 bases map to TRBD2. The germline V gene has CDR1 LGHNA and CDR2 YNFKEQ. After removal of 3 bases from V and 1 base from J, the junction contained 13 bases not matched to a gene. There are 19 residues in the CDR3. The CDR3 DNA is TGTGCCAGCAGCCACCCGCCAGGGCCAACTAGCGGGAGGTCCTACGAGCAGTACTTC. It specifies CASSHPPGPTSGRSYEQYF.

This clone was counted a few times. This rearrangement joins TRBV5-1 to TRBJ1-5, with 10 bases matching TRBD1. The CDR3 totals 16 residues. Germline CDR1 and CDR2: SGHRS and YFSETQ. V gave up 4 bases and J gave up 5 bases; unmatched junction bases: 9. The CDR3 nucleotides are TGCGCCAGCAGCCCCTGGGACAGGGGAGGGGATCAGCCCCAGCATTTT. This translates into CASSPWDRGGDQPQHF.

This chain connects TRBV5-1 to TRBJ2-2, with D tentatively TRBD1 (6 bases). This CDR3 spans 15 amino acids. Per the germline V gene, CDR1 is SGHRS and CDR2 is YFSETQ. V lost 0 bases and J 3 bases, leaving 9 bases between the germline ends. The CDR3 sequence: CASSLGTVDTGELFF. DNA of the CDR3: TGCGCCAGCAGCTTGGGGACAGTCGACACCGGGGAGCTGTTTTTT.

The gene calls are TRBV5-4 and TRBJ2-5, with 10 bases that match TRBD2. V shed 4 bases and J 2 bases; nucleotides not matched to a gene: 5. The CDR3 loop spans 15 amino acids. Germline V gives CDR1 SGHNT, CDR2 YYREEE (reference sequence). CDR3 region: CASSGTSAVQETQYF. CDR3 in DNA: TGTGCCAGCAGCGGGACTAGCGCTGTGCAAGAGACCCAGTACTTC.

This clone has only one observation. This chain's CDR3 is CATSDPRGIEETQYF. DNA for the CDR3: TGTGCCACCAGTGACCCCAGGGGAATAGAGGAGACCCAGTACTTC. This chain uses TRBV24-1 with TRBJ2-5, with a possible D match to TRBD1 (6 bases). Germline V CDR1 and CDR2: KGHDR, SFDVKD. Trimming stripped 4 bases from V and 5 bases from J, with 16 bases between. The CDR3 contains 15 residues.

The chain has TRBV7-9 and TRBJ2-5; 12 bases match TRBD2. CDR3 length equals 17 residues. The ends lost 4 bases at V and 7 bases at J; junction bases unmatched: 13. Germline CDR1 is SEHNR and CDR2 is FQNEAQ (reference sequence). The CDR3 sequence: CASSSRAETSGGATQYF. The CDR3, as DNA: TGTGCCAGCAGCTCCCGGGCAGAGACTAGCGGGGGAGCGACCCAGTACTTC.

J is TRBJ1-2 and V is TRBV28, with TRBD1 matching over 7 bases. V shed 5 bases, J shed 8 bases, and the junction held 11 bases outside the gene matches. This CDR3 has 14 amino acids. Germline lookup yields CDR1 MDHEN and CDR2 SYDVKM. CDR3 DNA: TGTGCCAGCAGTACCGGGGACAGAAGCGAGGGCTACACCTTC. This sequence encodes CASSTGDRSEGYTF.

The V call is TRBV4-2, the J call TRBJ1-4; D is ambiguous. V was cut by 0 bases and J by 8 bases, with 19 bases left in between. In germline, CDR1 is LGHNA, CDR2 YNFKEQ. The CDR3 totals 17 residues. CDR3 sequence: CASSQDLLSGGEEKLFF. The CDR3, as DNA: TGTGCCAGCAGCCAAGATCTCTTATCGGGTGGGGAGGAAAAACTGTTTTTT.

This chain uses TRBV24-1 with TRBJ1-1, with TRBD1 matching over 11 bases. The J segment lost 2 bases and the V segment lost 5 bases, leaving 12 bases of the junction unmatched. Germline CDR1 is KGHDR and CDR2 is SFDVKD. The CDR3 is 18 amino acids. CDR3 residues: CATSAGPGTGGRNTEAFF. The CDR3 bases are TGTGCCACCAGTGCAGGACCCGGGACAGGGGGACGAAACACTGAAGCTTTCTTT.

J is TRBJ2-3 and V is TRBV9; D not resolved. The CDR3 is 12 amino acids. Germline V gene data show CDR1 as SGDLS and CDR2 as YYNGEE. V lost 4 bases and J lost 6, with 9 bases in between. In nucleotides, the CDR3 is TGTGCCAGCAGCACACAAAAGGATACGCAGTATTTT. Protein: CASSTQKDTQYF.